Here is one T cell receptor (beta chain) with its context. No antigen is known for it. No quality values exist for individual bases; no much larger clone is one base distant. The data stem from a study of shared clonotypes between healthy human individuals (dated by TCRdb to 2019 to 2021). For the wider study: The cohort included a few men and a couple of women between 18 and 49 years of age. To increase sequencing depth and limit assay-specific biases, different laboratories used diverse techniques to prepare libraries and sequence TCR repertoires. Per donor, leukapheresis produced somewhere between about 0.9 and 9.5 billion PBMCs. Blood TCR repertoires of five healthy adults were deeply sequenced to estimate repertoire size and the extent of clonotype sharing between individuals. For each donor, CD4 naive and CD4 memory were each run on three plates, CD8 naive on two plates, and CD8 memory on one plate. Broad study findings and their caveats: Rarefaction of sorted-subset datasets indicated incomplete sequencing despite the large sequencing depth. Sampling was restricted to blood, and TCR repertoires in tissue are likely to differ from TCR repertoires in blood. Because the study included only a small number of donors, the genetic and exposure-history diversity represented was limited. Pairwise subsampling led to the expectation that sequencing depth would affect the degree of clonotype sharing among donors. Across a few donors, approximately 5% of naive CD4, approximately 3.6% of naive CD8, 2% to 2.5% of memory CD4, and 0.3% to 0.45% of memory CD8 clonotypes were shared. Compared with non-shared clonotypes, the clonotypes found in all four sorted-subset donors had higher generation probabilities. Naive subsets generally had larger estimated clonotype richness than memory subsets did.

CD8 naive samples were obtained by positive selection for CCR7 among CD45RO-negative cells, yielding a CD45RA+CCR7+ population from which TemRA cells were excluded. Healthy HIV-negative adults with no recently reported acute infections or vaccinations were included as donors. Every donor was a Caucasian adult residing in Nashville, Tennessee, USA. After blood collection by leukapheresis, PBMCs were isolated using Ficoll-Histopaque density gradient centrifugation and then cryopreserved in the vapor phase of liquid nitrogen. Purity and quantity of every magnetically sorted T cell population were checked by analytical flow cytometry. Each sorted fraction had its genomic DNA isolated and then quantified by UV absorbance on a Nanodrop 2000c. CDR1 and CDR2 are drawn from the germline V gene (reference sequence): SGHKS, YYEKEE. From the cysteine through the phenylalanine, the CDR3 covers 13 amino acids. The DNA shown is the 39-base CDR3, in frame from base 1. V is shortened by 0 bases, J by 4 bases, and the region joining them spans 7 bases.

Using the deep immunoSEQ assay, multiplex PCR amplified TCR CDR3 regions from genomic DNA. Genomic DNA extracted from each cell subset was distributed evenly over all wells of several immunoSEQ 96-well plates, and each plate served as one replicate. For sorted subsets, approximately 210 ng genomic DNA, equal to tens of thousands of T cell genomes, was loaded into each replicate PCR. Purified libraries were measured with a Qubit 3.0 fluorometer, size-checked on a Bioanalyzer 2100, and measured again with the KAPA Library Quantification kit. A separate single-read 150-cycle Illumina NextSeq 550 flow cell was used to sequence each immunoSEQ 96-well plate. Processing in the source paper ran as follows. The immunoSEQ output contained only junctional sequences without quality scores, so filtering could not match that applied to full-length reads. To assign V/J genes and CDR3, sequences were annotated using PyIR, a Python wrapper for IgBLAST v1.9, with IMGT germline references. Reads with weak V/J assignments (E-value above 1e-6), missing CDR3, stop codons, out-of-frame junctions, or ambiguous translated residues were removed. V3J clonotypes were defined by identical inferred V gene, J gene, and CDR3 amino acid sequence. To compute the percentage overlap between repertoires, the number of shared unique clonotypes was divided by the size of the smaller repertoire. Richness of each repertoire was evaluated using RTK rarefaction, the Chao1 estimator, and Recon v2.1 estimates of unobserved clonotypes. Generation probabilities were computed with OLGA for all TCRbeta clonotypes obtained by the gDNA method from four donors. The table comes from immuneACCESS by way of TCRdb, which keeps in-frame sequences with V and J called. Part of the clones is missing from these tables; in studies checked, under half for an unresolved V gene and the rest for unknown reasons. D and trimming come from the DNA, and the V and J calls and clone size come from that table. In all, the sample holds about 1,900,000 clones, and roughly 94% of those were seen once. Roughly 1.2% of the sample is in the top ten clones.

The chain joins TRBV5-5 to TRBJ1-2, with the identity of the D gene unclear. Sequenced material: naive CD8+ T cells sorted from blood. Read against the paper, the sample's cell subset or site label means: CD45RA+CCR7+. The clonotype was recovered from a young man in good health. The CDR3 reads as follows: CASSLDSSYGYTF. Read as DNA, the sequence is TGTGCCAGCAGCTTGGACTCGAGCTATGGCTACACCTTC.